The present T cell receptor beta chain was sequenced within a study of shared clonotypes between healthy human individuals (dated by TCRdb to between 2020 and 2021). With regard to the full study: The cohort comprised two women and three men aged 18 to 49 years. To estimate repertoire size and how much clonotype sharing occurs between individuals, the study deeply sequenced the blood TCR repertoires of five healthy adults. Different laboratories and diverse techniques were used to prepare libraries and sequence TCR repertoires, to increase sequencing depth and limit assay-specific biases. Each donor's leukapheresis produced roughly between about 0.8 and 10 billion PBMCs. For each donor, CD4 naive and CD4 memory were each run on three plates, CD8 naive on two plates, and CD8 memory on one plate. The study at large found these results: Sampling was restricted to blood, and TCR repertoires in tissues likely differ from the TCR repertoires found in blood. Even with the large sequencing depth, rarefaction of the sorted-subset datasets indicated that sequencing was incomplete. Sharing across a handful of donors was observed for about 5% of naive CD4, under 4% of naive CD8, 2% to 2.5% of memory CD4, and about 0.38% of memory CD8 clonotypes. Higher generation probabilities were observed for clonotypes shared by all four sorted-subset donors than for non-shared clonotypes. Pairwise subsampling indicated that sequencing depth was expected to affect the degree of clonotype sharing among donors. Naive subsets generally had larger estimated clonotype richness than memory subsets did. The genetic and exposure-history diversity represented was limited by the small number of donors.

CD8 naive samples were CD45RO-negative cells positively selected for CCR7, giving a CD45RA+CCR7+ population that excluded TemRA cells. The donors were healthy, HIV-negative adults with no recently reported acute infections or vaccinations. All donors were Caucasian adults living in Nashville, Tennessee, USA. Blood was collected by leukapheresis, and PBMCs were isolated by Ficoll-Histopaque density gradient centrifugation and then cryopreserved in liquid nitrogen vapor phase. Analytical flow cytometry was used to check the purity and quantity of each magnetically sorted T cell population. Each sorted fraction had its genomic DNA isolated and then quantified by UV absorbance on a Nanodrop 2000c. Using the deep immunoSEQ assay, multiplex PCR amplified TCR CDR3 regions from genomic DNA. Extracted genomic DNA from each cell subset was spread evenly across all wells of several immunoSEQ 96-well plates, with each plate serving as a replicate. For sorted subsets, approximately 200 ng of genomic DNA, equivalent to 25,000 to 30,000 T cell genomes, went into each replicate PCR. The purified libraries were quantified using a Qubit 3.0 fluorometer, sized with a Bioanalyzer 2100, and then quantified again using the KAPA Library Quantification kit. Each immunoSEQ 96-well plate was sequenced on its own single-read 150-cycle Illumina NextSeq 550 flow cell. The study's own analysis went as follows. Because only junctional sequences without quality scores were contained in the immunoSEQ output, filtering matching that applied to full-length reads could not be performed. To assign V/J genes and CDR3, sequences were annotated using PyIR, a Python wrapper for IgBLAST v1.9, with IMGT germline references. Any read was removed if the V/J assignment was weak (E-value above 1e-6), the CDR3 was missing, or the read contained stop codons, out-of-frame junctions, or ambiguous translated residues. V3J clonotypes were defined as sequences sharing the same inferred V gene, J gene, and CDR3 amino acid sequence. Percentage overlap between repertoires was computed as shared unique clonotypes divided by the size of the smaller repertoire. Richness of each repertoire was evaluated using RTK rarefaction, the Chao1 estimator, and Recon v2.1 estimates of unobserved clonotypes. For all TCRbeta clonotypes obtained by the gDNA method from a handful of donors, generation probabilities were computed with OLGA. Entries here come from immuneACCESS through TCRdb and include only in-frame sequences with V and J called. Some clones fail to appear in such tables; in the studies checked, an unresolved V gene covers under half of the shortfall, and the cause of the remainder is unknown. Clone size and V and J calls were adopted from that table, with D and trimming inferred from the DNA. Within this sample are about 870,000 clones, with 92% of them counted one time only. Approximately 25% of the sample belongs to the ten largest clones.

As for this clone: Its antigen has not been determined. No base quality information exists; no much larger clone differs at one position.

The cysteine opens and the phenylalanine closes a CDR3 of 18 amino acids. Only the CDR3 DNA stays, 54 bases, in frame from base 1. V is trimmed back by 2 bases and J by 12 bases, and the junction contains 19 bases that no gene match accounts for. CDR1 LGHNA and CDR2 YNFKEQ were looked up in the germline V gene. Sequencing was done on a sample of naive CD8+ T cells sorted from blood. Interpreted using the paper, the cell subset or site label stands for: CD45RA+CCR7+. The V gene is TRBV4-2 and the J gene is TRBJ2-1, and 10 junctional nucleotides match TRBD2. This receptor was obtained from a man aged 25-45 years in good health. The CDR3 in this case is CASSQPPELAGPMVGQFF. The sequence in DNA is TGTGCCAGCAGCCAACCCCCAGAACTAGCGGGACCCATGGTCGGGCAGTTCTTC.